The next 19 T cell receptor beta chains were all read from a single sample in a study of T cells after yellow fever vaccination. TCRdb independently ran MiXCR on the 5' RACE reads; one entry per CDR3 protein. The profile shows roughly 240,000 distinct CDR3 sequences, approximately 6.7% of them singletons. Sequenced material: CD4+ T cells sorted from PBMCs, taken on the day of the yellow fever booster vaccination. The receptors stem from a young man who received the YFV17D yellow fever vaccine.

The table lists this clonotype with many counts. The chain combines TRBV7-2 with TRBJ2-7; 11 bases fit TRBD1. Germline CDR1 SGHTA, CDR2 FQGNSA. The CDR3 has 16 amino acids. V trimming: 5 bases; J trimming: 3 bases; junction bases outside the gene matches: 9. The CDR3 DNA reads as TGTGCCAGCAGCCGAAGGACAGGGGGCTCCGACTACGAGCAGTACTTC. This translates into CASSRRTGGSDYEQYF. The whole variable domain, filled in from reference TRBV7-2 and TRBJ2-7, reads GAGVSQSPSNKVTEKGKDVELRCDPISGHTALYWYRQSLGQGLEFLIYFQGNSAPDKSGLPSDRFSAERTGGSVSTLTIQRTQQEDSAVYLCASSRRTGGSDYEQYFGPGTRLTVT.

This clonotype has at least ten counts. The chain is built from TRBV5-1 and TRBJ2-7; D uncertain. The length of the CDR3 is 14 residues. Per germline, CDR1 SGHRS and CDR2 YFSETQ. Trimming shortened V by 0 bases and J by 4 bases, and 11 bases separated the two germline ends. The CDR3, as DNA: TGCGCCAGCAGCTTGGGGACCGTAACTTACGAGCAGTACTTC. Amino acids: CASSLGTVTYEQYF.

The rearrangement joins TRBV7-2 to TRBJ2-7, with no clear D. The CDR3 runs 13 residues. Germline CDR1 reads SGHTA; CDR2 reads FQGNSA. V dropped 1 base and J dropped 5 bases, with 9 bases sitting between them. DNA for the CDR3: TGTGCCAGCAGCTTAGAGCCTAGGGACGAGCAGTACTTC. Its translation: CASSLEPRDEQYF.

This clonotype was detected ten times or more. The chain recombines TRBV7-3 with TRBJ2-1, with unresolved D. Germline V gene data show CDR1 as SGHTA and CDR2 as FQGTGA. The V and J ends lost 4 bases and 8 bases respectively, with 21 bases between them. The CDR3 consists of 16 residues. CDR3 region: CASSSVGGAAIYEQFF. CDR3 nucleotides: TGTGCCAGCAGCTCCGTTGGTGGCGCCGCTATCTATGAGCAGTTCTTC.

This clonotype was observed a few times. The gene calls are TRBV4-3 and TRBJ1-3, with D uncertain. The CDR3 sequence is 14 residues long. The germline V gene encodes CDR1 LGHNA and CDR2 YSLEER. V was clipped by 3 bases and J by 0 bases, with 6 bases between them. As DNA, the CDR3 is TGCGCCAGCAGCCAGGAAAGCTCTGGAAACACCATATATTTT. Its protein is CASSQESSGNTIYF.

Many counts were recorded for this clonotype. The J gene is TRBJ2-1, the V gene TRBV14; D perhaps matches TRBD2 (5 bases). Germline V lookup: CDR1 SGHDN, CDR2 FVKESK. CDR3 length equals 13 residues. Trimming left V 3 bases short and J 5 bases short, with 8 bases between. The CDR3 DNA follows: TGTGCCAGCAGCCATGGACTGAACAATGAGCAGTTCTTC. Its translation: CASSHGLNNEQFF.

This clonotype was counted only a few times. The chain has TRBV7-2 and TRBJ2-5; TRBD2 agrees at 8 bases. The germline V gene has CDR1 SGHTA and CDR2 FQGNSA. The CDR3 sequence is 16 residues long. V lost 1 base and J lost 2; bases outside the gene matches: 6. CDR3 sequence: CASSLGLAGRQETQYF. In nucleotides, the CDR3 is TGTGCCAGCAGCTTAGGGCTAGCGGGCAGGCAAGAGACCCAGTACTTC.

J is TRBJ2-1 and V is TRBV7-2; a possible D gene is TRBD1 (5 bases). Germline V CDR1 and CDR2: SGHTA, FQGNSA. Trimming removed 2 bases at V and 7 bases at J, with 12 bases between. This CDR3 region has 14 residues. This chain's CDR3 is CASSLLQGRNEQFF. CDR3 bases: TGTGCCAGCAGCTTATTGCAGGGAAGGAATGAGCAGTTCTTC.

The gene calls are TRBV27 and TRBJ2-1; 12 nucleotides match TRBD2. Germline loops: CDR1 MNHEY, CDR2 SMNVEV (reference sequence). The CDR3 is 15 residues long. V lost 6 bases, J lost 8 bases, and 8 bases stayed unmatched. CDR3 sequence reads: CASSLGLAGSHEQFF. The CDR3 DNA sequence: TGTGCCAGCAGCCTAGGACTAGCGGGAAGCCATGAGCAGTTCTTC.

This clonotype was recorded a few times. The chain employs TRBV11-3 and TRBJ1-1; possible D gene TRBD1, 6 bases. V was cut by 5 bases and J by 0 bases, with 10 bases left in between. This CDR3 comprises 14 residues. Germline CDR1 is SGHNT and CDR2 is YENEEA. CDR3 nucleotide sequence: TGTGCCAGCAGCGCCGACAGGTTGAACACTGAAGCTTTCTTT. This translates into CASSADRLNTEAFF.

The table lists this clonotype with many counts. The rearrangement links TRBV20-1 to TRBJ1-4; D is unclear. CDR3 length: 12 amino acids. Germline CDR1 reads DFQATT; CDR2 reads SNEGSKA (reference sequence). Trimming stripped 0 bases from V and 11 bases from J, with 10 bases between. CDR3 sequence (DNA): TGCAGTGCTAGAGATCCTGTTTCGAAACTGTTTTTT. This gives the protein CSARDPVSKLFF.

This clonotype was found many times. V usage is TRBV18 and J usage is TRBJ2-7; D call uncertain. CDR3 length: 15 residues. V lost 4 bases, J lost 3 bases, and 16 bases lay in between. Per the germline V gene, CDR1 is KGHSH and CDR2 is LQKENI. As DNA, the CDR3 is TGTGCCAGCTCACTCCAGGATCTCGTGTTCTACGAGCAGTACTTC. Its translation is CASSLQDLVFYEQYF.

The CDR3 loop reads CASSAGVYEQFF. CDR3 in DNA: TGTGCCAGTAGTGCCGGTGTGTATGAGCAGTTCTTC. The V call is TRBV19, the J call TRBJ2-1; no clear D. From germline, CDR1 is LNHDA and CDR2 SQIVND (reference sequence). The CDR3 runs 12 residues. V lost 5 bases, J lost 8 bases, and 10 bases lay in between.

There are a few counts of this clonotype. The V gene is TRBV29-1, the J gene TRBJ2-3; possibly TRBD2 for D (6 bases). The CDR3 is 12 amino acids. With 4 bases removed from V and 3 bases from J, the gap between germline ends came to 8 bases. The germline V gene has CDR1 SQVTM and CDR2 ANQGSEA. DNA of the CDR3: TGCAGCGTTGTCCGGGAGACAGATACGCAGTATTTT. Translation: CSVVRETDTQYF.

This clonotype was counted many times. J is TRBJ2-5 and V is TRBV7-2, with D possibly TRBD2 on 6 matching bases. The germline CDR1 and CDR2 sequences are SGHTA and FQGNSA. The CDR3 has 14 residues. Trimming took off 4 bases at V and 1 base at J, with 10 bases between the two ends. In nucleotides, the CDR3 is TGTGCCAGCAGCTCAGGACTATCCCAAGAGACCCAGTACTTC. Protein: CASSSGLSQETQYF.

This clonotype was picked up many times. The chain couples TRBV12-3 or TRBV12-4 to TRBJ2-5; 14 positions match TRBD2. V was clipped by 1 base and J by 5 bases; unmatched bases: 6. The CDR3 spans 17 residues. The CDR3 region is CASSLGLAGGPRETQYF. CDR3 DNA: TGTGCCAGCAGTTTAGGACTAGCGGGAGGGCCTCGGGAGACCCAGTACTTC.

Comment on this clonotype: With a much larger clone just one base away, this may be a read error. The gene calls are TRBV7-2 and TRBJ2-3, with 9 bases that match TRBD2. The CDR3 runs to 16 residues. V lost 3 bases, J lost 2 bases, and 6 bases stayed unmatched. In germline, CDR1 is SGHTA, CDR2 FQGNSA. CDR3 coding DNA: TGTGCCAGCAGCTTCCTAGCGGGACGATTCACAGATACGCAGTATTTT. This sequence encodes CASSFLAGRFTDTQYF.

J is TRBJ2-7 and V is TRBV10-3, with D possibly TRBD2 on 5 matching bases. The germline V and J ends were trimmed by 3 bases and 1 base, with 10 bases remaining between them. CDR1 and CDR2 (germline): ENHRY, SYGVKD. The CDR3 is 14 amino acids. The CDR3 DNA sequence: TGTGCCATCAGTGAACCTGGGGAGTCCTACGAGCAGTACTTC. Translated, it gives CAISEPGESYEQYF.

A note on this clonotype: Being one base from a much bigger clone, this may be a read error. The V call is TRBV20-1, the J call TRBJ2-3; 9 bases line up with TRBD2. Germline V gives CDR1 DFQATT, CDR2 SNEGSKA (reference sequence). CDR3 length equals 16 residues. In nucleotides, the CDR3 is TGCTGTGCTAGAAGGCTAGCGGGGACCTACACAGATACGCAGTATTTT. It encodes CCARRLAGTYTDTQYF.